A single sample is the source of the 15 T cell receptor beta chains below, sequenced in a study of T cell clonality in common variable immunodeficiency. TCRdb's copy holds only in-frame clones and misses some; the assay was immunoSEQ multiplex PCR. The data show tens of thousands of clones, none appearing only once, with roughly 5.3% held by the ten largest. The source material was peripheral blood mononuclear cells. Receptor source: a person aged 18 to 75 in good health.

This clone was recorded at least ten times. The read is 3 residues too short to cover the CDR3 end, so that end is filled in from the germline J gene. The chain links TRBV2 to TRBJ2-7; 9 bases are shared with TRBD1. J gave up 5 bases and V 0 bases, and 5 bases lay outside the gene matches. This CDR3 contains 15 residues. CDR1 and CDR2 from the germline V gene are SNHLY and FYNNEI. The covered CDR3 bases are TGTGCCAGCAGTGAAGCCCGGGACAGGGTCAACGAG. Amino acids: CASSEARDRVNE. From start to end, the CDR3 is CASSEARDRVNEQYF. The full variable domain, with the rest looked up from reference TRBV2 and TRBJ2-7, is EPEVTQTPSHQVTQMGQEVILRCVPISNHLYFYWYRQILGQKVEFLVSFYNNEISEKSEIFDDQFSVERPDGSNFTLKIRSTKLEDSAMYFCASSEARDRVNEQYFGPGTRLTVT.

This clone has ten or more counts. The DNA ends 3 residues before the CDR3 does, and the rest of the CDR3 is filled in from the germline J gene. This sample also contains other DNA sequences that code for the same CDR3. The J gene is TRBJ2-1, the V gene TRBV5-1, with 9 bases aligning to TRBD2. Per germline, CDR1 SGHRS and CDR2 YFSETQ. CDR3 length: 16 residues. The J segment lost 1 base and the V segment lost 1 base, leaving 3 bases of the junction unmatched. The part of the CDR3 DNA that was read is TGCGCCAGCAGCTTGCCCCTAGCGGGGTCCTACAATGAG. It encodes CASSLPLAGSYNE. From start to end, the CDR3 is CASSLPLAGSYNEQFF.

This clone came up many times. Incomplete CDR3 DNA: TGTGCCAGCAGCGTAGGAGTAGTGACAGCTACAGATACG. It encodes CASSVGVVTATDT. The CDR3 as a whole reads CASSVGVVTATDTQYF. This chain links TRBV9 with TRBJ2-3, with a tentative D call TRBD1 (5 bases). The read terminates 3 residues ahead of where the CDR3 ends, so the germline J gene completes it. CDR3 size: 16 residues. Germline assignment: CDR1 SGDLS and CDR2 YYNGEE. Between the trimmed V and J ends, which lost 0 bases and 3 bases, there was a span of 14 bases.

This clone has at least ten counts. The read stops 3 residues short of the end of the CDR3; the missing end is completed from the germline J gene. This chain connects TRBV28 to TRBJ1-2, with a weak D call TRBD1 (6 bases). CDR3 length equals 14 residues. Germline loops: CDR1 MDHEN, CDR2 SYDVKM. The sequenced CDR3 bases are TGTGCCAGCAGTTTATTAGTACAGGGAGGAGGC. Translating it yields CASSLLVQGGG. The complete CDR3 protein is CASSLLVQGGGYTF.

Ten or more counts support this clone. Read data end 3 residues before the CDR3 end; the end is taken from the germline J gene. The V gene is TRBV14, the J gene TRBJ2-7; D is undetermined. V was pared by 1 base and J by 2 bases, with 12 bases between. The CDR3 spans 15 residues. Germline assignment: CDR1 SGHDN and CDR2 FVKESK. The CDR3 sequence is CASSQVPRYPYEQYF. The CDR3 bases that were read are TGTGCCAGCAGCCAAGTTCCCAGGTACCCCTACGAG. Full variable domain (missing parts from reference TRBV14 and TRBJ2-7): EAGVTQFPSHSVIEKGQTVTLRCDPISGHDNLYWYRRVMGKEIKFLLHFVKESKQDESGMPNNRFLAERTGGTYSTLKVQPAELEDSGVYFCASSQVPRYPYEQYFGPGTRLTVT.

This clone was detected many times. The read ends 3 residues early relative to the CDR3; the germline J gene fills the gap. The rearrangement joins TRBV20-1 to TRBJ2-1; D may be TRBD2 (6 bases). The ends were cut back, 0 bases at V and 3 bases at J, with 15 bases in the middle. This CDR3 is built from 16 residues. Germline V lookup: CDR1 DFQATT, CDR2 SNEGSKA (reference sequence). Incomplete CDR3 DNA: TGCAGTGCTAGAGATGAGACGGAGGGTATCTACAATGAG. It yields the protein CSARDETEGIYNE. The whole CDR3 reads CSARDETEGIYNEQFF.

Many counts were recorded for this clone. The DNA read from the CDR3 is TGCAGTGCTAGAGATGTTAGCGGGAGTACTGGGGCCAACGTC. Its protein product is CSARDVSGSTGANV. The whole CDR3 is CSARDVSGSTGANVLTF. The rearrangement links TRBV20-1 to TRBJ2-6, with 9 nucleotides matching TRBD2. The CDR3 end lies 3 residues beyond the end of the read and is filled in from the germline J gene. V shed 0 bases, J shed 2 bases, and the junction held 5 bases outside the gene matches. CDR1 is DFQATT, CDR2 SNEGSKA, per germline (reference sequence). The CDR3 is 17 amino acids.

In its sample, this clone was seen many times. The read stops 3 residues short of the end of the CDR3; the missing end is completed from the germline J gene. This rearrangement joins TRBV19 to TRBJ1-5, with a possible D match to TRBD1 (6 bases). Germline V gene data show CDR1 as LNHDA and CDR2 as SQIVND (reference sequence). The CDR3 spans 14 residues. With 5 bases removed from V and 7 bases from J, the gap between germline ends came to 15 bases. CDR3 residues: CASSVVGAGQPQHF. The covered CDR3 bases are TGTGCCAGTAGTGTTGTGGGGGCAGGGCAGCCC.

This clone has a count of ten or more. The CDR3 end falls 3 residues outside the read, so it is completed with the germline J gene. The chain recombines TRBV29-1 with TRBJ2-5; 10 bases match TRBD2. The ends lost 5 bases at V and 6 bases at J; junction bases unmatched: 6. Germline V gene lookup returns CDR1 SQVTM and CDR2 ANQGSEA. The CDR3 is 13 amino acids. The CDR3 spells CSVSKREGQTQYF. The covered CDR3 bases are TGCAGCGTTTCGAAGCGGGAGGGGCAGACC. Supplemented by reference TRBV29-1 and TRBJ2-5, the full variable domain reads SAVISQKPSRDICQRGTSLTIQCQVDSQVTMMFWYRQQPGQSLTLIATANQGSEATYESGFVIDKFPISRPNLTFSTLTVSNMSPEDSSIYLCSVSKREGQTQYFGPGTRLLVL.

This clone showed up many times. CDR3 region: CASIQDRPLDNTGELFF. The covered CDR3 bases are TGTGCCAGCATTCAGGACAGGCCTCTCGATAACACCGGGGAG. The J gene is TRBJ2-2, the V gene TRBV6-2 or TRBV6-3; TRBD1 agrees at 7 bases. From the germline J gene comes the end of the CDR3, since the read stops 3 residues before it. This CDR3 contains 17 residues. Germline-derived CDR1 and CDR2 are MNHEY and SVGEGT. After removal of 7 bases from V and 2 bases from J, the junction contained 13 bases not matched to a gene.

This clone was picked up many times. The CDR3 end lies 3 residues beyond the end of the read and is filled in from the germline J gene. The chain links TRBV20-1 to TRBJ2-5; maybe TRBD2 (5 bases). The V and J ends lost 6 bases and 0 bases respectively, with 14 bases between them. There are 14 residues in the CDR3. Germline V gene lookup returns CDR1 DFQATT and CDR2 SNEGSKA (reference sequence). The chain's CDR3 is CSAMASTNQETQYF. CDR3 bases read: TGCAGTGCAATGGCATCGACTAACCAAGAGACC.

The sample holds many counts of this clone. With the read ending 3 residues before the CDR3 end, the germline J gene is used to fill in that end. The V gene is TRBV7-8, the J gene TRBJ1-2; TRBD1 matches at 8 bases. Germline-derived CDR1 and CDR2 are SGHVS and FQNEAQ. There are 14 residues in the CDR3. The chain's CDR3 is CASSLGRDRRGYTF. CDR3 DNA, as far as it was read: TGTGCCAGCAGCTTAGGTCGGGACAGGAGAGGC. The whole variable domain, filled in from reference TRBV7-8 and TRBJ1-2, reads GAGVSQSPRYKVAKRGQDVALRCDPISGHVSLFWYQQALGQGPEFLTYFQNEAQLDKSGLPSDRFFAERPEGSVSTLKIQRTQQEDSAVYLCASSLGRDRRGYTFGSGTRLTVV.

This clone was detected only a few times. The CDR3 end lies 3 residues beyond the end of the read and is filled in from the germline J gene. V usage is TRBV19 and J usage is TRBJ2-1; 9 nucleotides align to TRBD2. The CDR3 totals 15 residues. The ends lost 6 bases at V and 7 bases at J; junction bases unmatched: 10. The germline gives CDR1 LNHDA, CDR2 SQIVND (reference sequence). The CDR3 loop reads CASSGAGGRRNEQFF. The part of the CDR3 DNA that was read is TGTGCCAGTAGCGGTGCGGGAGGGCGGAGAAATGAG.

In this sample, this clone turned up many times. The CDR3 extends 3 residues past the end of the read, so its final part is completed from the germline J gene. The chain has TRBV19 and TRBJ2-2; tentatively, D is TRBD1 (6 bases). This CDR3 region has 15 residues. Germline V CDR1 and CDR2: LNHDA, SQIVND (reference sequence). Trimming took 4 bases from V and 5 from J, leaving 14 bases between them. CDR3 DNA, as far as it was read: TGTGCCAGTAGTACGGACAGAGGAAGGACCGGGGAG. It yields the protein CASSTDRGRTGE. The entire CDR3 protein is CASSTDRGRTGELFF.

The sample holds many counts of this clone. The sequenced fragment ends 3 residues before the CDR3 boundary, so the rest is inferred from the germline J gene. The chain recombines TRBV20-1 with TRBJ1-2; D is ambiguous. V lost 6 bases and J 0 bases, leaving 8 bases between the germline ends. The CDR3 loop spans 12 amino acids. The germline CDR1 and CDR2 sequences are DFQATT and SNEGSKA (reference sequence). CDR3 protein: CSARRPNYGYTF. The covered CDR3 bases are TGCAGTGCCAGGAGGCCTAACTATGGC.